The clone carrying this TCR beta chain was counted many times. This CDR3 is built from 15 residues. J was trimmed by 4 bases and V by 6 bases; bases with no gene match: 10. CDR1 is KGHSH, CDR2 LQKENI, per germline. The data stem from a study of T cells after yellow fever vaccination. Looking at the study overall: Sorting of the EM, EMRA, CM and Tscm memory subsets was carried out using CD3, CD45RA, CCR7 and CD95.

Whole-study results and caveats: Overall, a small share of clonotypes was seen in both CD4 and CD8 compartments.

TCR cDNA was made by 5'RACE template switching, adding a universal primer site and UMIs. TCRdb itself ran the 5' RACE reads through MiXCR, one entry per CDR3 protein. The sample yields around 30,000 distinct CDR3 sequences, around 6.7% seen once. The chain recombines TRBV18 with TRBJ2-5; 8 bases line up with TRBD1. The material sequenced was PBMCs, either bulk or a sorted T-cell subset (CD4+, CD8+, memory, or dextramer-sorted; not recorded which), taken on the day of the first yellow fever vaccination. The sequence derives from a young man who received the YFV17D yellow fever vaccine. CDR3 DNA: TGTGCCAGCTCCCCAGGACAGGGAACGGGAGAGACCCAGTACTTC. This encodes CASSPGQGTGETQYF.